These T cell receptor beta chains were read from a single sample in a study of human T cells and chemical hapten exposure. MiXCR, run by TCRdb on the RACE reads, gives a single entry per CDR3 protein. This sample has 65,000 to 85,000 distinct CDR3 sequences, with over 9.5% found just once. The material was whole blood, obtained in connection with sensitization to the hapten diphenylcyclopropenone (DPC). The receptors come from a woman aged 55-70 years with alopecia areata. Some clones in this sample may be carry-over from other donors' samples. Each CDR3 is given with its conserved first and last residue.

j_call,v_call,cdr3_aa
TRBJ2-5,TRBV10-1,CASSESGRPETQYF
TRBJ2-1,TRBV20-1,CSARDPRGRGNFNEQFF
TRBJ2-5,TRBV5-4,CASTWDKQETQYF
TRBJ2-5,TRBV9,CASSVRLGETQYF
TRBJ1-1,TRBV7-8,CASRDRGPGEAFF
TRBJ1-5,TRBV29-1,CSVEMGTNQPQHF
TRBJ2-7,TRBV3-1,CASSPDGALSYEQYF
TRBJ2-7,TRBV12-3/TRBV12-4,CASSFRGTGGAAYEQYF
TRBJ1-1,TRBV7-9,CASSLARGLNTEAFF
TRBJ1-6,TRBV11-2,CASSFALDQGTYNSPLHF
TRBJ2-3,TRBV11-2,CASSPRADTQYF
TRBJ1-1,TRBV12-5,CASAPRGTEAFF
TRBJ1-4,TRBV5-1,CASSLAEGGNEKLFF
TRBJ2-5,TRBV7-7,CASSLVRGEQETQYF
TRBJ1-1,TRBV27,CASSPRGPGVGEAFF
TRBJ1-2,TRBV6-1,CASRGTGMNYGYTF
TRBJ2-3,TRBV20-1,CSANLPGPDTQYF
TRBJ2-7,TRBV11-2,CASSFHPGNEQYF
TRBJ1-5,TRBV16,CASSPPVRGGNQPQHF
TRBJ2-7,TRBV12-3/TRBV12-4,CASSPRQGAEEQYF
TRBJ2-5,TRBV7-2,CASRRTSGTETQYF
TRBJ1-1,TRBV18,CAIKSGGANTEAFF
TRBJ2-1,TRBV7-2,CASSPSRTSVTF
TRBJ2-1,TRBV3-1,CASSLLQRGKQFF
TRBJ1-1,TRBV5-1,CASSLYDRGGISTEAFF
TRBJ2-3,TRBV5-1,CASSLAAGTDTQYF
TRBJ1-2,TRBV29-1,CSSQGRERYGYTF
TRBJ1-1,TRBV10-3,CAIGQGERDAFF
TRBJ1-4,TRBV29-1,CSVPSNEKLFF
TRBJ1-1,TRBV29-1,CSVEAGTVNTEAFF
TRBJ2-5,TRBV18,CASSPEGQAETQYF
TRBJ1-1,TRBV9,CASSVEPRVRGTEAFF
TRBJ2-1,TRBV7-9,CASTNRGEQFF
TRBJ2-3,TRBV12-5,CASGLYWGAGTDTQYF
TRBJ1-4,TRBV30,CAWSDGREKLFF
TRBJ1-1,TRBV6-2/TRBV6-3,CASSYSGVVTEAFF
TRBJ2-1,TRBV10-2,CASSEGQALAGSGEQFF
TRBJ2-2,TRBV4-2,CASSPLQGGGRELFF
TRBJ2-1,TRBV18,CASRPRSGDYNEQFF
TRBJ2-7,TRBV5-1,CASSQTGSSYEQYF
TRBJ2-7,TRBV20-1,CSARAGTGANEQYF
TRBJ1-2,TRBV7-2,CASSPSSGAIGYTF
TRBJ1-6,TRBV20-1,CSASREGGSPLHF
TRBJ1-6,TRBV6-5,CASRTPNSPLHF
TRBJ1-1,TRBV6-5,CASSQLFGTEAFF
TRBJ1-1,TRBV12-3/TRBV12-4,CASSPRKNRGGNTEAFF
TRBJ1-2,TRBV20-1,CSASAGQGSGYTF
TRBJ1-4,TRBV20-1,CSADGEGGLFF
TRBJ1-1,TRBV7-2,CASSLGSDTEAFF
TRBJ1-2,TRBV12-3/TRBV12-4,CASSNGYGYTF
TRBJ2-3,TRBV7-6,CASSLEGDTQYF
TRBJ1-2,TRBV14,CASSFSRYGYTF
TRBJ2-1,TRBV9,CASSVAGANYNEQFF